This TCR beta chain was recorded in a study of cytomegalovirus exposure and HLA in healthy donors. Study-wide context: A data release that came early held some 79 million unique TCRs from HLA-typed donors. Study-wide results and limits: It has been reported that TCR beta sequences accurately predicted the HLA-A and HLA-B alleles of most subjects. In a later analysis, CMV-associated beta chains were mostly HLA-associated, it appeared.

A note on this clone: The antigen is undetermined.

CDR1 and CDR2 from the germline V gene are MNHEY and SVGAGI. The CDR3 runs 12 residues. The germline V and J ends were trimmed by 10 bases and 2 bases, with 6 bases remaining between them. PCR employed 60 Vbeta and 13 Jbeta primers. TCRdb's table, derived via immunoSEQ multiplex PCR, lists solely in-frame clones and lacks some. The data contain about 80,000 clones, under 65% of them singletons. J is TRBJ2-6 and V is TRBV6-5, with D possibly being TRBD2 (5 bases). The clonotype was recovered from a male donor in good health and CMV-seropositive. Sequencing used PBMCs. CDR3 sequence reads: CATGAGANVLTF. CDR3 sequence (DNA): TGTGCCACCGGGGCTGGGGCCAACGTCCTGACTTTC.